Listed below are T cell receptor beta chains from one sample, sequenced in a study of identical twins. In TCRdb, the 5' RACE reads were re-called with MiXCR into one record per CDR3 protein. Here the sample spans about 530,000 distinct CDR3 sequences, around 22% being singletons. These data are also associated with another study on yellow fever vaccine responses in identical twins.

Sequences were obtained from CD4+ T cells sorted from blood. Receptors originate from a woman younger than 30 in good health. CDR3s include the opening cysteine and the closing phenylalanine or tryptophan. A D gene is named only where the DNA matches it firmly. Not all rows give a size; the values are once, few, many and, for expanded clones, a class.

V	J	D	size	CDR3	DNA
TRBV11-2	TRBJ2-7	TRBD2	once	CASSPREFPYEQYF	TGTGCCAGCAGCCCGCGGGAGTTTCCCTACGAGCAGTACTTC
TRBV24-1	TRBJ2-1	TRBD1	few	CATSDWDSYNEQFF	TGTGCCACCAGTGATTGGGACAGCTACAATGAGCAGTTCTTC
TRBV12-3/TRBV12-4	TRBJ2-3	TRBD2	few	CASSLALAGGLTDTQYF	TGTGCCAGCAGTTTAGCATTAGCGGGGGGACTTACAGATACGCAGTATTTT
TRBV29-1	TRBJ2-1	TRBD2	-	CSVGGLAEYNEQFF	TGCAGCGTTGGAGGGCTAGCGGAATACAATGAGCAGTTCTTC
TRBV28	TRBJ1-4	-	few	CASSLLGASNEKLFF	TGTGCCAGCAGTTTACTTGGGGCATCTAATGAAAAACTGTTTTTT
TRBV12-3/TRBV12-4	TRBJ2-7	-	-	CASSFQGGGIPYEQYF	TGTGCCAGCAGTTTCCAGGGAGGAGGGATTCCCTACGAGCAGTACTTC
TRBV7-6	TRBJ2-1	TRBD2	-	CASSQLTFSGRAGDNEQFF	TGTGCCAGCAGCCAACTAACCTTTAGCGGGAGGGCCGGCGACAATGAGCAGTTCTTC
TRBV7-9	TRBJ2-5	-	-	CASSLAIERETQYF	TGTGCCAGCAGCTTAGCGATTGAGCGGGAGACCCAGTACTTC
TRBV7-2	TRBJ2-5	-	-	CASSTLWGKETQYF	TGTGCCAGCAGCACTCTGTGGGGAAAAGAGACCCAGTACTTC
TRBV10-3	TRBJ2-7	-	-	CAISESNSKYSYEQYF	TGTGCCATCAGTGAGTCTAATAGCAAGTACTCCTACGAGCAGTACTTC
TRBV25-1	TRBJ2-7	-	-	CASSPESYSYEQYF	TGTGCCAGCAGCCCCGAATCCTACTCCTACGAGCAGTACTTC
TRBV27	TRBJ1-4	-	-	CASSRWGSNEKLFF	TGTGCCAGCAGTAGGTGGGGGTCGAATGAAAAACTGTTTTTT
TRBV18	TRBJ2-2	-	-	CASSPPPCGNTGELFF	TGTGCCAGCTCACCACCCCCGTGCGGAAACACCGGGGAGCTGTTTTTT
TRBV6-5	TRBJ1-4	-	few	CASSYGGQGGEKLFF	TGTGCCAGCAGTTACGGGGGCCAAGGGGGTGAAAAACTGTTTTTT
TRBV12-3/TRBV12-4	TRBJ1-1	-	-	CASSKQGNTEAFF	TGTGCCAGCAGTAAACAGGGGAACACTGAAGCTTTCTTT
TRBV2	TRBJ2-1	-	-	CASSVMLHNEQFF	TGTGCCAGCAGTGTCATGCTCCACAATGAGCAGTTCTTC
TRBV12-3/TRBV12-4	TRBJ2-7	-	many	CASSLAGPGYEQYF	TGTGCCAGCAGTTTGGCAGGGCCAGGCTACGAGCAGTACTTC
TRBV13	TRBJ2-3	-	-	CASSRSGEADTQYF	TGTGCCAGCAGCCGCTCGGGAGAAGCAGATACGCAGTATTTT
TRBV12-3/TRBV12-4	TRBJ2-2	TRBD1	once	CASSTTGGPGELFF	TGTGCCAGCAGTACGACAGGGGGTCCCGGGGAGCTGTTTTTT
TRBV3-1	TRBJ2-1	TRBD2	-	CASSQRGGKNEQFF	TGTGCCAGCAGCCAACGCGGGGGGAAGAATGAGCAGTTCTTC
TRBV9	TRBJ2-1	-	-	CASSVQGSAEQFF	TGTGCCTCCAGCGTACAGGGCTCCGCGGAGCAGTTCTTC
TRBV5-1	TRBJ2-4	-	-	CASSLAGATPVGNIQYF	TGCGCCAGCAGCTTGGCCGGGGCGACCCCGGTGGGAAACATTCAGTACTTC
TRBV4-2	TRBJ2-3	-	many	CASSPDLHRPDTQYF	TGTGCCAGCAGCCCCGACCTACACCGGCCAGATACGCAGTATTTT
TRBV29-1	TRBJ2-1	-	-	CSAQSGNEQFF	TGCAGCGCTCAATCCGGGAATGAGCAGTTCTTC
TRBV5-1	TRBJ2-5	TRBD1	many	CASSLQGGQETQYF	TGTGCCAGCAGTTTACAGGGGGGTCAGGAGACCCAGTACTTC
TRBV5-1	TRBJ2-6	-	-	CASSLGVGGSGANVLTF	TGCGCCAGCAGCTTGGGGGTAGGAGGGTCTGGGGCCAACGTCCTGACTTTC
TRBV29-1	TRBJ2-2	TRBD1	-	CSVEIQGTGELFF	TGCAGCGTTGAGATACAGGGGACCGGGGAGCTGTTTTTT
TRBV12-3/TRBV12-4	TRBJ1-2	-	-	CASSSLSGTVLNYGYTF	TGTGCCAGCAGTTCCCTGAGTGGGACCGTATTAAACTATGGCTACACCTTC
TRBV12-3/TRBV12-4	TRBJ1-1	TRBD1	-	CASTVDRLNTEAFF	TGTGCCAGCACCGTGGACAGGTTGAACACTGAAGCTTTCTTT
TRBV14	TRBJ2-1	-	few	CASSQGTIPYNEQFF	TGTGCCAGCAGCCAAGGGACCATCCCCTACAATGAGCAGTTCTTC
TRBV10-2	TRBJ2-2	TRBD1	-	CASSEGQGASNTGELFF	TGCGCCAGCAGTGAGGGCCAGGGGGCCTCTAACACCGGGGAGCTGTTTTTT
TRBV7-9	TRBJ2-1	-	-	CASSLGLARYYNEQFF	TGTGCCAGCAGCTTAGGTCTAGCGCGTTACTACAATGAGCAGTTCTTC
TRBV2	TRBJ1-6	TRBD1	few	CASNGQGYSPLHF	TGTGCCAGCAATGGACAGGGGTATTCACCCCTCCACTTT
TRBV5-1	TRBJ2-5	-	-	CASRQADYGETQYF	TGCGCCAGCCGGCAAGCGGACTACGGTGAGACCCAGTACTTC
TRBV11-1	TRBJ2-1	TRBD2	-	CASSFPGLAGGPSFHEQFF	TGTGCCAGCAGCTTCCCCGGACTAGCGGGAGGGCCGAGTTTCCATGAGCAGTTCTTC
TRBV20-1	TRBJ1-5	-	-	CSARDPSGVAQHF	TGCAGTGCTAGAGATCCCAGCGGGGTGGCCCAGCATTTT
TRBV3-1	TRBJ2-1	TRBD2	-	CASSPLAGGDYNEQFF	TGTGCCAGCAGCCCGCTAGCGGGAGGAGACTACAATGAGCAGTTCTTC
TRBV5-4	TRBJ2-1	-	-	CASSTLGGGLYNEQFF	TGTGCCAGCAGCACTCTAGGGGGGGGCCTCTACAATGAGCAGTTCTTC
TRBV7-9	TRBJ2-7	TRBD2	few	CASSLGSLAGGNEQYF	TGTGCCAGCAGCTTAGGCTCCCTAGCGGGAGGTAACGAGCAGTACTTC
TRBV3-1	TRBJ2-2	TRBD2	-	CASSHRSGDANTGELFF	TGTGCCAGCAGCCACCGTAGCGGGGACGCGAACACCGGGGAGCTGTTTTTT
TRBV20-1	TRBJ1-2	-	-	CSAKDGLAYGYTF	TGCAGTGCAAAGGACGGATTAGCATATGGCTACACCTTC
TRBV20-1	TRBJ2-7	-	few	CSASGHSYEQYF	TGCAGTGCTAGTGGACACTCCTACGAGCAGTACTTC
TRBV7-2	TRBJ2-3	-	few	CASSYSSGFTDTQYF	TGTGCCAGCAGCTATTCGAGCGGTTTCACAGATACGCAGTATTTT
TRBV14	TRBJ2-1	TRBD2	few	CASSQVAGAFNEQFF	TGTGCCAGCAGCCAAGTAGCGGGAGCGTTCAATGAGCAGTTCTTC
TRBV14	TRBJ1-1	-	-	CASSPLGLANTEAFF	TGTGCCAGCAGCCCTCTGGGACTGGCGAACACTGAAGCTTTCTTT
TRBV5-5	TRBJ2-5	TRBD2	-	CASSLGLAVLETQYF	TGTGCCAGCAGCTTGGGACTAGCGGTTCTTGAGACCCAGTACTTC
TRBV7-8	TRBJ2-1	TRBD2	few	CASSQGATSGGSYNEQFF	TGTGCCAGCAGCCAGGGGGCGACTAGCGGGGGATCCTACAATGAGCAGTTCTTC
TRBV3-1	TRBJ2-2	-	-	CASSTPPTGELFF	TGTGCCAGCAGCACCCCGCCCACCGGGGAGCTGTTTTTT
TRBV5-6	TRBJ2-3	TRBD2	-	CASSFFLTSGGRDTQYF	TGTGCCAGCAGCTTTTTCCTGACTAGCGGGGGCAGGGATACGCAGTATTTT
TRBV7-9	TRBJ2-3	-	-	CASSDGVGVTDTQYF	TGTGCCAGCAGCGACGGGGTGGGGGTAACAGATACGCAGTATTTT
TRBV5-1	TRBJ2-5	TRBD2	-	CASSSSGVETQYF	TGCGCCAGCAGCTCTAGCGGGGTAGAGACCCAGTACTTC
TRBV6-1	TRBJ2-3	TRBD2	-	CASSPRASGRAGADTQYF	TGTGCCAGCAGTCCCAGGGCTAGCGGGAGGGCGGGCGCAGATACGCAGTATTTT
TRBV12-3/TRBV12-4	TRBJ2-2	TRBD2	-	CASSPGRTSSPGELFF	TGTGCCAGCAGCCCCGGAAGGACTAGCTCTCCAGGGGAGCTGTTTTTT